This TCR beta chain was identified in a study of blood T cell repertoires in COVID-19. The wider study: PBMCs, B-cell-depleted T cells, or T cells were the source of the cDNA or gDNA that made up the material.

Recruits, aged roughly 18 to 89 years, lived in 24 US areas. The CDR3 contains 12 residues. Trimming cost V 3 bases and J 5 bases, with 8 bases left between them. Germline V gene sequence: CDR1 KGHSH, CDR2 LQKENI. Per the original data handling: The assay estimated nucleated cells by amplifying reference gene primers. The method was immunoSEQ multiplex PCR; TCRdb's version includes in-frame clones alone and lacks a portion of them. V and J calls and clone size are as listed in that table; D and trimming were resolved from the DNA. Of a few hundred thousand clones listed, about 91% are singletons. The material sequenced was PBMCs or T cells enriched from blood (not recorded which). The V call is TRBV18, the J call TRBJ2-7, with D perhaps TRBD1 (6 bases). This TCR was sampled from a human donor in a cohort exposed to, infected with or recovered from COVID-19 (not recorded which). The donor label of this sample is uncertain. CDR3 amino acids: CASSPRQDEQYF. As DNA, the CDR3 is TGTGCCAGCTCACCGCGACAGGACGAGCAGTACTTC.